A single sample gave rise to the 21 T cell receptor beta chains below, sequenced in a study of blood T cell repertoires in COVID-19. Clones were sequenced by immunoSEQ multiplex PCR, and TCRdb holds only the in-frame ones, with some missing. The repertoire holds 250,000 or so clones, with roughly 90% as singletons. Sequencing was performed on peripheral blood. These receptors came from a man aged 25 to 45 with active or convalescent COVID-19.

The chain is built from TRBV25-1 and TRBJ1-1; no clear D gene. CDR3 length: 14 amino acids. Germline loops: CDR1 MGHDK, CDR2 SYGVNS. Trimming took 5 bases from V and 4 from J, leaving 14 bases between them. CDR3 sequence (DNA): TGTGCCAGCAGTAAAACGTATGAGGGCACTGAAGCTTTCTTT. This encodes CASSKTYEGTEAFF.

Comments on this clone: A read error may account for a junction end that differs from germline. V usage is TRBV10-1 and J usage is TRBJ2-2; no reliable D call. The CDR3 length is 13 residues. Germline V gene sequence: CDR1 WNHNN, CDR2 SYGVQD (reference sequence). The CDR3 coding sequence is TGCGCCAGCAATGAGTCCTACACCGGGGAGCTGTTTTTT. It yields the protein CASNESYTGELFF.

As regards this clone: Other nucleotide sequences in the sample specify the same CDR3. J is TRBJ1-6 and V is TRBV5-1; 9 nucleotides line up with TRBD1. In germline, CDR1 is SGHRS, CDR2 YFSETQ. J was trimmed by 7 bases and V by 4 bases; bases with no gene match: 3. The CDR3 is 14 residues long. CDR3 DNA: TGCGCCAGCAGCCTTGGACAGGGGAATTCACCCCTCCACTTT. The encoded protein is CASSLGQGNSPLHF.

A few counts support this clone. The gene calls are TRBV18 and TRBJ1-2; 9 bases line up with TRBD1. The CDR3 totals 13 residues. J was trimmed by 9 bases and V by 5 bases; bases with no gene match: 7. The germline gives CDR1 KGHSH, CDR2 LQKENI. CDR3 protein: CASSTDGTGSYTF. The DNA for the CDR3 is TGTGCCAGCTCAACCGACGGGACAGGGAGCTACACCTTC.

The V gene is TRBV4-3, the J gene TRBJ2-7; 11 positions match TRBD1. J lost 4 bases, V lost 2 bases, and 7 bases had no gene match. From germline, CDR1 is LGHNA and CDR2 YSLEER. This CDR3 comprises 16 residues. Here the CDR3 reads CASSQYSGTGGYEQYF. As DNA, the CDR3 is TGCGCCAGCAGCCAATACTCCGGGACAGGGGGTTACGAGCAGTACTTC.

There are many counts of this clone. V and J are TRBV19 and TRBJ2-5; 7 positions match TRBD2. This CDR3 comprises 13 residues. V trimming: 10 bases; J trimming: 2 bases; junction bases outside the gene matches: 7. The V gene's germline CDR1 is LNHDA and CDR2 SQIVND (reference sequence). CDR3 coding DNA: TGTGCCACCAGCGGGGCACAACAAGAGACCCAGTACTTC. It codes for CATSGAQQETQYF.

This chain connects TRBV12-3 or TRBV12-4 to TRBJ1-2; 8 bases align to TRBD1. This CDR3 has 13 amino acids. The CDR3 loop reads CATSLDRVEGYTF. The CDR3 coding sequence is TGTGCTACATCCTTGGACAGGGTAGAAGGCTACACCTTC.

This clone was observed a handful of times. The chain couples TRBV4-1 to TRBJ2-7; D gene uncertain. CDR1 and CDR2 (germline): MGHRA, YSYEKL. Trimming cost V 8 bases and J 1 base, with 12 bases left between them. This CDR3 is 13 amino acids long. The CDR3 region is CASSWSGSYEQYF. The CDR3 region has the DNA TGCGCCAGCTCGTGGAGTGGGTCCTACGAGCAGTACTTC.

The chain has TRBV5-8 and TRBJ1-2; D might be TRBD1 (5 bases). The CDR3 is 13 amino acids. Trimming shortened V by 2 bases and J by 5 bases, and 10 bases separated the two germline ends. The V gene's germline CDR1 is SGHTS and CDR2 YDEGEE. The CDR3 here is CASSLRTSYGYTF. DNA for the CDR3: TGTGCCAGCAGCTTAAGGACATCGTATGGCTACACCTTC.

The chain is built from TRBV5-1 and TRBJ1-2, with TRBD1 identical over 9 bases. Germline V gene sequence: CDR1 SGHRS, CDR2 YFSETQ. This CDR3 contains 15 residues. Trimming cost V 4 bases and J 4 bases; bases outside gene matches: 8. The CDR3 is CASSPDRGYAYGYTF. CDR3 nucleotides: TGCGCCAGCAGCCCGGACAGGGGATACGCCTATGGCTACACCTTC.

V gene TRBV2 combines with J gene TRBJ2-1, with TRBD2 identical over 11 bases. The CDR3 is 15 residues long. V was clipped by 11 bases and J by 7 bases; unmatched bases: 13. Germline CDR1 reads SNHLY; CDR2 reads FYNNEI. CDR3 residues: CAGKLAGGPGNEQFF. CDR3 DNA sequence: TGTGCCGGAAAGTTAGCGGGGGGGCCGGGGAATGAGCAGTTCTTC.

The chain couples TRBV7-2 to TRBJ1-2; 7 nucleotides align to TRBD1. The CDR3 consists of 15 residues. Per germline, CDR1 SGHTA and CDR2 FQGNSA. The trim removed 1 base at V and 0 bases at J, leaving 2 bases unmatched. In nucleotides, the CDR3 is TGTGCCAGCAGCTTAGTGACAGGGTCTAACTATGGCTACACCTTC. This encodes CASSLVTGSNYGYTF.

A note on this clone: At the DNA level, this CDR3 is encoded by other sequences in the same sample as well. This chain joins TRBV19 and TRBJ1-5, with unresolved D. The germline V gene has CDR1 LNHDA and CDR2 SQIVND (reference sequence). V lost 3 bases and J 3 bases, leaving 6 bases between the germline ends. The CDR3 sequence is 13 residues long. The CDR3 reads CASSIDFNQPQHF. CDR3 DNA: TGTGCCAGTAGTATCGACTTCAATCAGCCCCAGCATTTT.

The V gene is TRBV6-5, the J gene TRBJ1-2; D gene uncertain. The CDR3 totals 13 residues. The germline V gene has CDR1 MNHEY and CDR2 SVGAGI. V lost 6 bases, J lost 1 base, and 9 bases lay in between. The CDR3 region is CASRIGFNYGYTF. For the CDR3, the DNA is TGTGCCAGCAGGATCGGGTTTAACTATGGCTACACCTTC.

This clone showed up just a few times. The genes are TRBV7-6 and TRBJ2-1; TRBD2 aligns across 15 bases. Germline V gene lookup returns CDR1 SGHVS and CDR2 FNYEAQ. The CDR3 has 18 amino acids. V was clipped by 5 bases and J by 1 base; unmatched bases: 6. This CDR3 is CASSPGLAGGISYNEQFF. The CDR3 DNA reads as TGTGCCAGCAGCCCCGGACTAGCGGGGGGGATATCCTACAATGAGCAGTTCTTC. The full variable domain, rest sourced from reference TRBV7-6 and TRBJ2-1, is GAGVSQSPRYKVTKRGQDVALRCDPISGHVSLYWYRQALGQGPEFLTYFNYEAQQDKSGLPNDRFSAERPEGSISTLTIQRTEQRDSAMYRCASSPGLAGGISYNEQFFGPGTRLTVL.

The chain recombines TRBV2 with TRBJ1-6; D gene unclear. CDR3 length equals 16 residues. V lost 6 bases and J 1 base, leaving 13 bases between the germline ends. Germline loops: CDR1 SNHLY, CDR2 FYNNEI. The CDR3 loop is CASRRQTSSYNSPLHF. In DNA, the CDR3 is TGTGCCAGCAGGAGGCAGACTTCTTCCTATAATTCACCCCTCCACTTT.

The CDR3 bases are TGTGCCAGCCAGAGGGTTGGATATGGCTACACCTTC. It codes for CASQRVGYGYTF. The rearrangement uses TRBV2 and TRBJ1-2; D is unresolved. Trimming left V 8 bases short and J 5 bases short, with 12 bases between. This CDR3 contains 12 residues. Germline CDR1 is SNHLY and CDR2 is FYNNEI.

The rearrangement links TRBV2 to TRBJ2-3; tentative D call: TRBD2 (7 bases). V was pared by 4 bases and J by 0 bases, with 11 bases between. The CDR3 spans 15 residues. Germline V CDR1 and CDR2: SNHLY, FYNNEI. The DNA for the CDR3 is TGTGCCAGCAGTGTAGGGGGGGCCAGCACAGATACGCAGTATTTT. It translates to CASSVGGASTDTQYF.

This clone has just a few counts. This chain connects TRBV7-9 to TRBJ1-3; D call uncertain. V dropped 5 bases and J dropped 0 bases, with 17 bases sitting between them. The V gene's germline CDR1 is SEHNR and CDR2 FQNEAQ (reference sequence). The CDR3 totals 17 residues. CDR3 DNA: TGTGCCAGCAGCCAGAGTATTGGGCGCCTCTCTGGAAACACCATATATTTT. It encodes CASSQSIGRLSGNTIYF.

The gene calls are TRBV19 and TRBJ2-3; possible D gene TRBD2, 5 bases. The CDR3 runs to 13 residues. In germline, CDR1 is LNHDA, CDR2 SQIVND (reference sequence). Deletions cut 7 bases from V and 0 bases from J, with 8 bases between. The CDR3 DNA reads TGTGCCAGTACTCCGGGGAGCACAGATACGCAGTATTTT. Its translation is CASTPGSTDTQYF.

The J gene is TRBJ1-2, the V gene TRBV11-2; unclear D gene. Trimming left V 5 bases short and J 2 bases short, with 15 bases between. The CDR3 runs 15 residues. CDR1 and CDR2 from the germline V gene are SGHAT and FQNNGV. The CDR3 spells CASSPSVSINYGYTF. The CDR3 bases are TGTGCCAGCAGCCCATCCGTCTCTATCAACTATGGCTACACCTTC.